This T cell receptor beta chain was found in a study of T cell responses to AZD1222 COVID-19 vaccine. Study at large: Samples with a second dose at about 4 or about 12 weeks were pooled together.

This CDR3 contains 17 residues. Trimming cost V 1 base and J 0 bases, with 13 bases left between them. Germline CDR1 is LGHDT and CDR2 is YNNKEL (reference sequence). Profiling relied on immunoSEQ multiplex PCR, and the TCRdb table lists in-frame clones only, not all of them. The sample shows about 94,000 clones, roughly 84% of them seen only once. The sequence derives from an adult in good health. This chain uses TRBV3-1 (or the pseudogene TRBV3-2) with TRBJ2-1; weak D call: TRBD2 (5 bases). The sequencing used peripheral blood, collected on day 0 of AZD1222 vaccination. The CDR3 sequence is CASSQARGSVSYNEQFF. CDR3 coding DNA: TGTGCCAGCAGCCAAGCTCGTGGGAGTGTCTCCTACAATGAGCAGTTCTTC.